These 21 T cell receptor beta chains came from one sample sequenced in a study of PD-1 blockade in classical Hodgkin lymphoma (dated by TCRdb to 2018 to 2020). The meaning of the sample's time point label: cycle 1 day 1 (C1D1), immediately before nivolumab initiation. Every trial patient had relapsed following autologous stem cell transplantation, and prior brentuximab vedotin exposure was what differed among cohorts A, B and C. The library was generated by the immunoSEQ multiplex PCR assay. Sourced from immuneACCESS, this table was stored by TCRdb with only in-frame sequences that have V and J called. A share of the clones is absent; for the studies checked, an unresolved V gene accounts for under half, and the remainder has no known explanation. In all, the sample holds some 93,000 clones, and 80% to 95% of those were seen once. In total, the top ten clones hold 2.8% of the sample. The specimen was peripheral blood mononuclear cells (PBMCs), collected at baseline. These TCRs come from a human donor with classical Hodgkin lymphoma.

The chain has TRBV7-9 and TRBJ1-1, with 11 bases that match TRBD1. The ends lost 5 bases at V and 6 bases at J; junction bases unmatched: 8. Germline CDR1 reads SEHNR; CDR2 reads FQNEAQ (reference sequence). The length of the CDR3 is 15 residues. CDR3 sequence reads: CASSPRTGGESEAFF. CDR3 DNA sequence: TGTGCCAGCAGCCCCCGGACAGGGGGCGAATCTGAAGCTTTCTTT.

The chain's CDR3 is CAISASGNTGELFF. In nucleotides, the CDR3 is TGTGCCATCAGTGCTAGCGGGAACACCGGGGAGCTGTTTTTT. The chain employs TRBV10-3 and TRBJ2-2; 7 bases agree with TRBD2. In germline, CDR1 is ENHRY, CDR2 SYGVKD. The CDR3 spans 14 residues. J gave up 1 base and V 4 bases, and 0 bases lay outside the gene matches.

A note on this clone: This specimen includes other DNA sequences encoding the same CDR3. This chain uses TRBV5-6 with TRBJ1-1; TRBD1 matches at 7 bases. There are 13 residues in the CDR3. CDR1 and CDR2 from the germline V gene are SGHDT and YYEEEE. V dropped 0 bases and J dropped 6; count of bases not matched to a gene: 2. CDR3 DNA sequence: TGTGCCAGCAGCTTGGGGCAGGGGGCTGAAGCTTTCTTT. Translating gives CASSLGQGAEAFF.

The CDR3 protein is CASSATGRGGTEAFF. In DNA form, the CDR3 reads TGTGCCAGCAGTGCAACCGGGAGGGGGGGCACTGAAGCTTTCTTT. The chain has TRBV6-5 and TRBJ1-1; tentative D call: TRBD1 (6 bases). The germline CDR1 and CDR2 sequences are MNHEY and SVGAGI. The V and J ends lost 5 bases and 4 bases respectively, with 17 bases between them. This CDR3 has 15 amino acids.

This clone was detected only once. In DNA, the CDR3 is TGTGCCATCAGTGCGGCACAGAGCTCCTACAATGAGCAGTTCTTC. This codes for CAISAAQSSYNEQFF. The chain carries TRBV10-3 and TRBJ2-1; D unresolved. Germline V lookup: CDR1 ENHRY, CDR2 SYGVKD. The CDR3 loop spans 15 amino acids. V lost 4 bases, J lost 0 bases, and 10 bases lay in between.

The chain has TRBV28 and TRBJ1-5; 12 bases match TRBD1. The CDR3 runs to 20 residues. V shed 5 bases and J 0 bases; nucleotides not matched to a gene: 14. Germline V gives CDR1 MDHEN, CDR2 SYDVKM. Here the CDR3 reads CASSHTGTGGYPYSNQPQHF. The CDR3 DNA reads TGTGCCAGCAGTCATACCGGGACAGGGGGCTACCCCTATAGCAATCAGCCCCAGCATTTT.

A few counts support this clone. J is TRBJ1-4 and V is TRBV6-1; TRBD1 might be the D (5 bases). V lost 1 base to trimming and J lost 0 bases, with 12 bases between them. This CDR3 region has 17 residues. Germline-derived CDR1 and CDR2 are MNHNS and SASEGT. CDR3: CASSEVAGLTTNEKLFF. The DNA of the CDR3 is TGTGCCAGCAGTGAAGTGGCAGGGTTGACAACTAATGAAAAACTGTTTTTT.

The chain employs TRBV25-1 and TRBJ1-3; possible D gene TRBD1, 5 bases. The CDR3 has 18 residues. From germline, CDR1 is MGHDK and CDR2 SYGVNS. V gave up 4 bases and J gave up 0 bases, with 19 bases separating them. The CDR3 DNA sequence: TGTGCCAGCAGTGCATGGGGCTTCGGACGGGACTCTGGAAACACCATATATTTT. Its protein product is CASSAWGFGRDSGNTIYF.

This clone has a handful of counts. The chain carries TRBV28 and TRBJ1-4; D ambiguous. V was clipped by 1 base and J by 5 bases, with 14 bases between them. Germline CDR1 reads MDHEN; CDR2 reads SYDVKM. The CDR3 length is 16 residues. The CDR3 here is CASSLSSDGRNEKLFF. CDR3 coding DNA: TGTGCCAGCAGTTTATCGTCGGACGGCCGAAATGAAAAACTGTTTTTT.

The V and J genes are TRBV7-9 and TRBJ1-3, with D maybe TRBD1 (5 bases). Germline loops: CDR1 SEHNR, CDR2 FQNEAQ (reference sequence). V was pared by 0 bases and J by 11 bases, with 20 bases between. This CDR3 has 16 amino acids. The chain's CDR3 is CASSLASRGSSASIYF. The CDR3 coding sequence is TGTGCCAGCAGCTTAGCCTCGAGGGGATCTAGTGCGTCCATATATTTT.

This chain connects TRBV7-9 to TRBJ1-2; TRBD1 is a possible D gene (5 bases). This CDR3 has 14 amino acids. Germline CDR1 is SEHNR and CDR2 is FQNEAQ (reference sequence). V was pared by 3 bases and J by 1 base, with 9 bases between. CDR3 in DNA: TGTGCCAGCAGCTTTTCAGGGAGTAACTATGGCTACACCTTC. It codes for CASSFSGSNYGYTF. The variable domain in full, completed from reference TRBV7-9 and TRBJ1-2, reads DTGVSQNPRHKITKRGQNVTFRCDPISEHNRLYWYRQTLGQGPEFLTYFQNEAQLEKSRLLSDRFSAERPKGSFSTLEIQRTEQGDSAMYLCASSFSGSNYGYTFGSGTRLTVV.

The chain combines TRBV5-1 with TRBJ1-2; D call uncertain. CDR3 length equals 15 residues. Trimming cost V 4 bases and J 4 bases, with 17 bases left between them. The germline V gene encodes CDR1 SGHRS and CDR2 YFSETQ. CDR3 in DNA: TGCGCCAGCAGCCTCCAGCCGATACCCAGCTATGGCTACACCTTC. Translating gives CASSLQPIPSYGYTF.

This clone came up once. The CDR3 protein is CASSIEGQGFANTGELFF. DNA for the CDR3: TGTGCCAGTAGTATAGAAGGTCAGGGTTTCGCGAACACCGGGGAGCTGTTTTTT. V gene TRBV19 combines with J gene TRBJ2-2; TRBD1 might be the D (5 bases). CDR1 LNHDA and CDR2 SQIVND come from the germline V gene (reference sequence). Trimming removed 0 bases from V and 0 bases from J, with 14 bases in between. CDR3 length: 18 amino acids.

CDR3 in amino acids: CASSFREEKETQYF. CDR3 in DNA: TGTGCCAGCAGCTTCAGGGAAGAGAAAGAGACCCAGTACTTC. The rearrangement links TRBV7-9 to TRBJ2-5; possibly TRBD1 for D (5 bases). CDR1 is SEHNR, CDR2 FQNEAQ, per germline (reference sequence). The CDR3 has 14 amino acids. Deletions cut 3 bases from V and 3 bases from J, with 11 bases between.

The gene calls are TRBV19 and TRBJ1-5; 7 nucleotides line up with TRBD1. Germline V lookup: CDR1 LNHDA, CDR2 SQIVND (reference sequence). CDR3 length equals 16 residues. V lost 5 bases and J lost 2; bases outside the gene matches: 9. The CDR3 coding sequence is TGTGCCAGTAGTCCTGGGACAGCTTTCCGCAATCAGCCCCAGCATTTT. This encodes CASSPGTAFRNQPQHF. The full variable domain, completed using reference TRBV19 and TRBJ1-5, is DGGITQSPKYLFRKEGQNVTLSCEQNLNHDAMYWYRQDPGQGLRLIYYSQIVNDFQKGDIAEGYSVSREKKESFPLTVTSAQKNPTAFYLCASSPGTAFRNQPQHFGDGTRLSIL.

The rearrangement joins TRBV30 to TRBJ2-2; D gene uncertain. V dropped 4 bases and J dropped 8 bases, with 14 bases sitting between them. CDR3 length: 13 amino acids. Germline V gene lookup returns CDR1 GTSNPN and CDR2 SVGIG (reference sequence). CDR3 protein: CAWIRVGLGELFF. CDR3 DNA: TGTGCCTGGATCCGAGTAGGTTTGGGGGAGCTGTTTTTT.

The CDR3 region is CASSEGLAKTYEQYF. In nucleotides, the CDR3 is TGTGCCAGCAGTGAAGGACTAGCGAAAACCTACGAGCAGTACTTC. The J gene is TRBJ2-7, the V gene TRBV6-1, with 8 bases matching TRBD2. The germline V gene encodes CDR1 MNHNS and CDR2 SASEGT. The CDR3 is 15 residues long. With 1 base clipped from V and 2 bases from J, the junction kept 4 bases outside the gene matches.

This clone was observed once. The chain links TRBV28 to TRBJ2-7; TRBD2 matches 10 bases. Per germline, CDR1 MDHEN and CDR2 SYDVKM. Trimming removed 4 bases from V and 0 bases from J; junction bases left unmatched: 21. The CDR3 is 21 amino acids. CDR3 nucleotide sequence: TGTGCCAGCAGTTCTATCCTCGAACTAGCGGGAAGAGTAAAGAGCTCCTACGAGCAGTACTTC. Translation gives CASSSILELAGRVKSSYEQYF.

V gene TRBV7-9 combines with J gene TRBJ1-4; D perhaps matches TRBD1 (6 bases). Trimming pared 7 bases from V and 7 bases from J, leaving 22 bases between. Germline V gene data show CDR1 as SEHNR and CDR2 as FQNEAQ (reference sequence). This CDR3 region has 16 residues. The CDR3 DNA sequence: TGTGCCAGCACCAAAGAAGGGACATTTAATAGTGAAAAACTGTTTTTT. Its protein is CASTKEGTFNSEKLFF. The complete variable domain, with remaining parts taken from reference TRBV7-9 and TRBJ1-4, reads DTGVSQNPRHKITKRGQNVTFRCDPISEHNRLYWYRQTLGQGPEFLTYFQNEAQLEKSRLLSDRFSAERPKGSFSTLEIQRTEQGDSAMYLCASTKEGTFNSEKLFFGSGTQLSVL.

The V and J genes are TRBV29-1 and TRBJ2-7, with 10 bases that match TRBD2. J was trimmed by 4 bases and V by 4 bases; bases with no gene match: 4. CDR3 length: 13 residues. Germline V gene sequence: CDR1 SQVTM, CDR2 ANQGSEA. The CDR3 here is CSVGGTSEYEQYF. DNA of the CDR3: TGCAGCGTTGGTGGGACTAGCGAGTACGAGCAGTACTTC.

This clone was recorded once. The V and J genes are TRBV11-2 and TRBJ2-1, with 8 bases identical to TRBD2. This CDR3 spans 15 amino acids. CDR1 and CDR2 from the germline V gene are SGHAT and FQNNGV. The junction had 10 bases not matched to a gene; V was cut back by 5 bases and J by 7 bases. CDR3 nucleotides: TGTGCCAGCAGCACGACTGGACTAGCAGGGAATGAGCAGTTCTTC. Residues: CASSTTGLAGNEQFF.